This T cell receptor (beta chain) was found in a study of CD8+CD57+ T cells in acquired aplastic anemia. Points from the study as a whole: CD8+ Simpson's diversity in patients was not significantly different from that in controls.

Investigators profiled TCR beta VDJ and CDR3 from genomic DNA template. TCRdb independently ran MiXCR on the reads; one entry per CDR3 protein. The table shows around 150,000 distinct CDR3 sequences, with roughly 48% occurring only once. In the case of this clonotype: Its antigen is not known.

Selection for sequencing was limited to patients who had shown CD8+CD57+ cell expansion by flow cytometry. The sequenced sample consisted of sorted CD4+, CD8+, or CD8+CD57+ T cells (not recorded which) from PBMCs. The TCR originated in a human donor with aplastic anemia.

Written as DNA, the CDR3 is TGTGCCATCAGTGAGCCTCTCTCCGGGACAGGGAAGGTTGGGGAGACCCAGTACTTC. Translated: CAISEPLSGTGKVGETQYF. The V call is TRBV10-3, the J call TRBJ2-5, with TRBD1 matching over 9 bases. The CDR3 is 19 amino acids. V trimming: 2 bases; J trimming: 5 bases; junction bases outside the gene matches: 18. In germline, CDR1 is ENHRY, CDR2 SYGVKD.